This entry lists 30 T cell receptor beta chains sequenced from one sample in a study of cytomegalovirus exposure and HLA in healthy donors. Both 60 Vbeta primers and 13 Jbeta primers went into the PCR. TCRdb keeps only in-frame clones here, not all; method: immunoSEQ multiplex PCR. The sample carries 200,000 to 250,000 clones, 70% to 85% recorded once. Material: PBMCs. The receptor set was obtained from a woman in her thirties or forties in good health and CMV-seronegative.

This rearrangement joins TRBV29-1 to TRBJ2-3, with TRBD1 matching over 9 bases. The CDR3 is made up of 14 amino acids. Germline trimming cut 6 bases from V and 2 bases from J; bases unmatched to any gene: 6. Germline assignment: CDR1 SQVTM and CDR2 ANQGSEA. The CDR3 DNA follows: TGCAGCGTAGAGACAGGGGGTTTCACAGATACGCAGTATTTT. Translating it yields CSVETGGFTDTQYF.

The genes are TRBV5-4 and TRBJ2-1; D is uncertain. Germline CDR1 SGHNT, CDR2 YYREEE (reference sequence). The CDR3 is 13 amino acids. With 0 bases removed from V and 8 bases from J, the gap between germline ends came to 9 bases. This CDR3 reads CASSLDPQDEQFF. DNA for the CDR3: TGTGCCAGCAGCTTGGACCCCCAGGATGAGCAGTTCTTC.

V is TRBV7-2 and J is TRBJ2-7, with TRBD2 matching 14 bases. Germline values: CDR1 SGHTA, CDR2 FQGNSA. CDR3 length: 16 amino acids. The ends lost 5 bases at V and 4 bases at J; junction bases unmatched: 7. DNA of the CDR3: TGTGCCAGCAGCCCTCAGACTAGCGGGGGGGCTTACGAGCAGTACTTC. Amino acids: CASSPQTSGGAYEQYF.

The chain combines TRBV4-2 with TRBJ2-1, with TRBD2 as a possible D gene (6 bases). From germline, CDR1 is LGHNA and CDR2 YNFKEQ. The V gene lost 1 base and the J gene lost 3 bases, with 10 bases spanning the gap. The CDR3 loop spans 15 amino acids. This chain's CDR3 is CASSQGGGDYNEQFF. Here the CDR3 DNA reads TGTGCCAGCAGCCAAGGGGGAGGAGACTACAATGAGCAGTTCTTC.

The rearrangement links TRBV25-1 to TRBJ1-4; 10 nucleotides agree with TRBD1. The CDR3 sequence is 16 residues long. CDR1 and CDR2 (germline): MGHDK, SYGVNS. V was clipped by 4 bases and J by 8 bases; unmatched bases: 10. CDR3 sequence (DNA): TGTGCCAGCAGTGCTGTGGGGGGACAGGGGAAAGAAAAACTGTTTTTT. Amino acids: CASSAVGGQGKEKLFF.

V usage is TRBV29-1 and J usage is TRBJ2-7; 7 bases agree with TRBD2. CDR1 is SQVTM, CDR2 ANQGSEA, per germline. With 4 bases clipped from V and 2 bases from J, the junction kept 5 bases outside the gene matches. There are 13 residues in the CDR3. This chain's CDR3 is CSVGVAGTYEQYF. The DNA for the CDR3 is TGCAGCGTTGGGGTAGCGGGTACCTACGAGCAGTACTTC.

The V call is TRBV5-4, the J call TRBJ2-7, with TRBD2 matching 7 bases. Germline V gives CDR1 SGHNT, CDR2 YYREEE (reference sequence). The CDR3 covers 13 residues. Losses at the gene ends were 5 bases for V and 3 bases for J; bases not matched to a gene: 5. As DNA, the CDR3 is TGTGCCAGCAGTCGCGGACTAGACTACGAGCAGTACTTC. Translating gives CASSRGLDYEQYF.

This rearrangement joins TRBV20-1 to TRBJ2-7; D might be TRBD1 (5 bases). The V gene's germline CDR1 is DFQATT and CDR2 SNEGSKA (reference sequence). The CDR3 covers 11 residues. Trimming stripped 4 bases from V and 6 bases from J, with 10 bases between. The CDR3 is CSATGSSEQYF. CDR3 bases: TGCAGTGCTACAGGGTCTTCCGAGCAGTACTTC.

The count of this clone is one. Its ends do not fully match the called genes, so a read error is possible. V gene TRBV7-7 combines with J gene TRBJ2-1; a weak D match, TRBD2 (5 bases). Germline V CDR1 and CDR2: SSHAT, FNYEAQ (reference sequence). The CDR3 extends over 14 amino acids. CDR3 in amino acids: CASSLNEGDDEQFF. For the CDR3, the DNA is TGTGCTAGCAGCTTAAACGAGGGTGACGATGAGCAGTTCTTC.

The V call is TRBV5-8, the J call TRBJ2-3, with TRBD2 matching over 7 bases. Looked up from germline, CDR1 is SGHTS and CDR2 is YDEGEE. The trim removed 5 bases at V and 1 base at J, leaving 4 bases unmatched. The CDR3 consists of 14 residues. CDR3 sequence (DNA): TGTGCCAGCAGGGTCAGCGGGGGCACAGATACGCAGTATTTT. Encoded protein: CASRVSGGTDTQYF. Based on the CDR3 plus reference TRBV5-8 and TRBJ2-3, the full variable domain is EAGVTQSPTHLIKTRGQQATLRCSPISGHTSVYWYQQALGLGLQFLLWYDEGEERNRGNFPPRFSGRQFPNYSSELNVNALELEDSALYLCASRVSGGTDTQYFGPGTRLTVL.

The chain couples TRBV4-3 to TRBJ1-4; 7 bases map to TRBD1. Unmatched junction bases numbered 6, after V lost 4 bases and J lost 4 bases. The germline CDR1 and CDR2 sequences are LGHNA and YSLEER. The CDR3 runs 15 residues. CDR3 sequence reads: CASSRTGTDNEKLFF. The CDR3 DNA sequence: TGCGCCAGCAGCCGGACCGGGACAGATAATGAAAAACTGTTTTTT.

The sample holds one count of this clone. The CDR3 loop reads CASSLTGRLSYEQYF. The DNA of the CDR3 is TGTGCCAGCAGCCTTACAGGGAGACTCTCCTACGAGCAGTACTTC. This chain uses TRBV5-6 with TRBJ2-7, with a possible D match to TRBD1 (6 bases). This CDR3 comprises 15 residues. V lost 4 bases to trimming and J lost 0 bases, with 14 bases between them. Germline-derived CDR1 and CDR2 are SGHDT and YYEEEE.

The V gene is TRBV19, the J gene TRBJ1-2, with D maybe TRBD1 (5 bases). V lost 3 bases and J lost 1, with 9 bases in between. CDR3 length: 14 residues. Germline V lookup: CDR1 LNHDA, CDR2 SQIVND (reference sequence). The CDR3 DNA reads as TGTGCCAGTAGTATGGGAGGGGTTAACTATGGCTACACCTTC. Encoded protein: CASSMGGVNYGYTF.

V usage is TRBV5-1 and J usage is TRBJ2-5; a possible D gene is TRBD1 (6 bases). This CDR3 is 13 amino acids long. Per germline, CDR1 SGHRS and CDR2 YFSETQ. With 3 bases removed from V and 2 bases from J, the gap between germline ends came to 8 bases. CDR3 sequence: CASSSGQQETQYF. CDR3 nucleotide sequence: TGCGCCAGCAGCTCTGGACAGCAAGAGACCCAGTACTTC.

In DNA form, the CDR3 reads TGTGCCAGCAGTTACCCCCGGGCAGGGAGGTATGAGCAGTTCTTC. Protein product: CASSYPRAGRYEQFF. V usage is TRBV6-5 and J usage is TRBJ2-1, with a possible D match to TRBD2 (6 bases). Germline-derived CDR1 and CDR2 are MNHEY and SVGAGI. The V gene lost 2 bases and the J gene lost 8 bases, with 16 bases spanning the gap. This CDR3 region has 15 residues.

The CDR3 is CASSPPGRAGYTF. The CDR3 region has the DNA TGTGCCAGCAGCCCCCCCGGCAGGGCTGGCTACACCTTC. The rearrangement uses TRBV7-9 and TRBJ1-2, with D possibly matching TRBD1 (5 bases). V was cut by 5 bases and J by 7 bases, with 14 bases left in between. CDR3 length equals 13 residues. Germline CDR1 reads SEHNR; CDR2 reads FQNEAQ (reference sequence).

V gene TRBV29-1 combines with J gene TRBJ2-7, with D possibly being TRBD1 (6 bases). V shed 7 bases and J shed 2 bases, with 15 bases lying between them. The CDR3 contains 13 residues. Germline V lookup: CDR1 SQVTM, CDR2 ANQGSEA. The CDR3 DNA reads TGCAGCGCTGCAGGGGCAGGGGCCTACGAGCAGTACTTC. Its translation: CSAAGAGAYEQYF.

The CDR3 reads CASSHLAGQTSTDTQYF. CDR3 sequence (DNA): TGCGCCAGCAGCCACCTAGCGGGTCAGACTAGCACAGATACGCAGTATTTT. The rearrangement joins TRBV4-3 to TRBJ2-3; 8 nucleotides agree with TRBD2. The germline gives CDR1 LGHNA, CDR2 YSLEER. The CDR3 spans 17 residues. V shed 3 bases and J 0 bases; nucleotides not matched to a gene: 8.

DNA of the CDR3: TGTGCCAGCAGAGGACAGGGGGCCGGGGAGCTGTTTTTT. It yields the protein CASRGQGAGELFF. The chain carries TRBV6-1 and TRBJ2-2, with TRBD1 identical over 10 bases. This CDR3 comprises 13 residues. The ends lost 6 bases at V and 6 bases at J; junction bases unmatched: 1. The germline CDR1 and CDR2 sequences are MNHNS and SASEGT.

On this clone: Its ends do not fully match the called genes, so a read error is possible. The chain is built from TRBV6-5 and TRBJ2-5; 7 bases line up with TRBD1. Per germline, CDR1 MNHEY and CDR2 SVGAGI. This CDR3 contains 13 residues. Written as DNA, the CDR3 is TGTGCCAGCAAGTTCTGGCAGGGGGACAAGAACCACTTC. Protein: CASKFWQGDKNHF.

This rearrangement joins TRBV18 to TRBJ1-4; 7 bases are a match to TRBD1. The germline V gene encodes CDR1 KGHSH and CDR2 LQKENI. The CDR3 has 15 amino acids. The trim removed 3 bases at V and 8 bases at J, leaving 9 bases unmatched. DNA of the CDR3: TGTGCCAGCTCACCGGATACAGGGGTGGACGAAAAACTGTTTTTT. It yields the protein CASSPDTGVDEKLFF.

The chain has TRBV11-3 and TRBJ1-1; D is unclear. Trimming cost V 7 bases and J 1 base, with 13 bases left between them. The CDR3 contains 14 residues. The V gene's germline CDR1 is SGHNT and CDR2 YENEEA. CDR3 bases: TGTGCCAGCAAGGTGGCGGGCTCGAACACTGAAGCTTTCTTT. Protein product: CASKVAGSNTEAFF.

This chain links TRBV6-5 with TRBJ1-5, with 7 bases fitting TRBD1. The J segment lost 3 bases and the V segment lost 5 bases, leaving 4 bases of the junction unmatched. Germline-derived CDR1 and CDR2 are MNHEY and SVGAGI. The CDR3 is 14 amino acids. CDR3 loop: CASSEGAFNQPQHF. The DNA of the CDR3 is TGTGCCAGCAGTGAGGGGGCCTTCAATCAGCCCCAGCATTTT.

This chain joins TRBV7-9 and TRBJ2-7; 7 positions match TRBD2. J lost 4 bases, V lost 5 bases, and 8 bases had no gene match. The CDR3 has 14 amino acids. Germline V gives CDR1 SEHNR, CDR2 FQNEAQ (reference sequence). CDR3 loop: CASSPPGRGYEQYF. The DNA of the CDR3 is TGTGCCAGCAGCCCCCCAGGGCGGGGGTACGAGCAGTACTTC.

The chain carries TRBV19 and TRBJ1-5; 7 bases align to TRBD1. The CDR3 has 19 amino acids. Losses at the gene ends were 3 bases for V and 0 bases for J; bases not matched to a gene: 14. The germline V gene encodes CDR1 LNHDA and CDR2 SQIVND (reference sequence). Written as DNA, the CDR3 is TGTGCCAGTAGTATTCCCAGGGGGGCGAGTGTGTATAGCAATCAGCCCCAGCATTTT. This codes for CASSIPRGASVYSNQPQHF.

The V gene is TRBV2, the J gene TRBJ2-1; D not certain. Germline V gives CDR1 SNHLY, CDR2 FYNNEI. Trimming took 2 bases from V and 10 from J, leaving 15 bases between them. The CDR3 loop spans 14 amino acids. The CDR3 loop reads CASSEPTVLGEQFF. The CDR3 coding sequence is TGTGCCAGCAGTGAACCTACAGTACTGGGCGAGCAGTTCTTC.

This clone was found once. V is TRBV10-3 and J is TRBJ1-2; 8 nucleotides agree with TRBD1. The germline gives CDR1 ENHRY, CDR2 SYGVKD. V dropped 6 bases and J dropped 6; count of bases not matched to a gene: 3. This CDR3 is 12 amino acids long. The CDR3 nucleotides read TGTGCCATCAGCGGACAGGGAGATGGCTACACCTTC. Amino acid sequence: CAISGQGDGYTF.

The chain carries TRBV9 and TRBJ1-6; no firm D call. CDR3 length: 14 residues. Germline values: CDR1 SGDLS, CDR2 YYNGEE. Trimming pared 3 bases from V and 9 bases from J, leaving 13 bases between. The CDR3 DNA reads TGTGCCAGCAGCGCCAAACACACAAGTTCACCCCTCCACTTT. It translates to CASSAKHTSSPLHF.

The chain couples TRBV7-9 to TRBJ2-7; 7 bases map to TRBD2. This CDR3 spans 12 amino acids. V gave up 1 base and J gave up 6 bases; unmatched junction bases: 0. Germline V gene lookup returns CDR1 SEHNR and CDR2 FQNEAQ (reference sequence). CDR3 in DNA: TGTGCCAGCAGCTTAGAGCGGGGCGAGCAGTACTTC. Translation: CASSLERGEQYF.

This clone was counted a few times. CDR3 nucleotides: TGTGCCAGCAGTTCCAACCTGGCAGACAGGAATCAGCCCCAGCATTTT. Encoded protein: CASSSNLADRNQPQHF. The chain has TRBV28 and TRBJ1-5; D is perhaps TRBD1 (6 bases). Germline values: CDR1 MDHEN, CDR2 SYDVKM. V lost 4 bases and J lost 4, with 17 bases in between. This CDR3 region has 16 residues. Full variable domain (outside the CDR3, taken from reference TRBV28 and TRBJ1-5): DVKVTQSSRYLVKRTGEKVFLECVQDMDHENMFWYRQDPGLGLRLIYFSYDVKMKEKGDIPEGYSVSREKKERFSLILESASTNQTSMYLCASSSNLADRNQPQHFGDGTRLSIL.